The T cell receptor (beta chain) under discussion was sequenced for a study of regulatory T cells in long-lasting Graves disease (dated by TCRdb to the early 2020s). Broadly, across the study: Persistent Graves' disease was defined as persistently positive TSH receptor autoantibodies together with antithyroid drug treatment for over 5 years. Peripheral blood TCR sequencing and RNA sequencing compared persistent Graves' disease patients with newly diagnosed Graves' disease patients. The study was registered as a clinical trial and conducted in China. TCR sequencing covered approximately 13 persistent and around 20 newly diagnosed Graves' disease patients, around 35 samples in total. Persistent Graves' disease patients in the clinical cohort had taken antithyroid drugs for approximately ten years on average.

CDR3 length: 15 amino acids, cysteine to phenylalanine. The entry retains the CDR3 DNA only, 45 bases that are in frame from base 1. Here V drops 3 bases and J drops 2 bases, and the junction holds 6 bases not matched to any gene. For CDR1 and CDR2, the germline V gene lists SNHLY and FYNNEI. As concerns this clonotype: The clone's antigen remains unknown. One base away lies a much larger clone, so this may be a sequencing read error.

This specimen's time point label, interpreted: persistent/refractory GD, antithyroid drugs over 5 years with positive TRAb. RNA was extracted from PBMCs in TRIzol for both TCR sequencing and RNA sequencing. The diagnosis of Graves' disease was made according to American Thyroid Association guidelines. Recruitment of patients was carried out at an endocrinology department in Xi'an, China. From each patient, 8 to 10 milliliters of peripheral blood was collected into an EDTA anticoagulant tube. Ficoll Paque Plus density gradient separation was used to isolate PBMCs, and no further T cell sorting was performed. RNA quality was checked with an Agilent 2100 Bioanalyzer and agarose gel, and concentration with a NanoDrop 2000. Library preparation used multiplex PCR. Data came from an Illumina HiSeq 4000. TCR beta libraries were built with iRepertoire HTBI primers and Arm-PCR amplification of CDR3 regions. PCR products were gel purified before sequencing. As for how the authors treated the data: Across samples, around 62 TRBV and 15 or so TRBJ segments were identified and used for gene usage analysis of CDR3 amino acid clonotypes. COPE and FqMerger were used to merge the filtered high-quality paired reads into contigs. BLAST was used to align contigs to IMGT TRBV, TRBD and TRBJ reference genes, with CDR3 defined following IMGT. Clonotypes above 0.1% frequency were classified as highly expanded clones. Shannon entropy served as the measure of repertoire diversity, while the Gini coefficient captured V-J evenness. Clonotypes shared by more than one individual were considered public. Through fastp at Q25 and MiXCR, TCRdb rebuilt clones from the public reads, retaining in-frame beta chains. A single entry per CDR3 protein holds the most common genes and DNA from its merged rows. The V and J calls here are based on TCRdb, not the publication. The sample contains 650,000 to 700,000 distinct CDR3 sequences, about 32% of them found a single time. 42% of the sample comes from the top ten.

Results the study describes overall, beyond this receptor: Persistent Graves' disease patients showed lower TCR Shannon entropy and fewer highly expanded clones than newly diagnosed patients, suggesting clonal expansion. Sequencing and analysis were restricted to the TCR beta chain. More public clonotypes were shared among persistent patients (more than 2,500) than among newly diagnosed patients (roughly 1,000). Because the primary lesion, thyroid tissue, could not be accessed, the study looked at peripheral blood alone. TRBV28, TRBJ1-2 and TRBJ2-5 were preferentially used in persistent disease, while TRBV20-1 and TRBJ2-1 were favored in newly diagnosed disease. The authors acknowledged the small sample size as a limitation that may reduce accuracy.

The V and J segments used are TRBV2 and TRBJ1-2; 7 bases in between match TRBD1. Sample: peripheral blood mononuclear cells (PBMCs), taken when the disease was refractory, from a patient treated with antithyroid drugs. The sequence was collected from a female donor with Graves disease. The bases are TGTGCCAGCAGTGACCGGGCAGGGGGAAACTATGGCTACACCTTC. This gives the protein CASSDRAGGNYGYTF.